This T cell receptor beta chain was sequenced during a study of blood T cell repertoires in COVID-19 (dated by TCRdb to the early 2020s). Turning to the overall study: Collaborator samples came from the United States, Italy and Spain and covered acute and convalescent phases of COVID-19. The prospective study material was composed of cDNA or gDNA derived from T cells, B-cell-depleted T cells, or PBMCs. A de-identified subject ID, COVID-19 status, age in years and sex were almost always included in the sample metadata. The samples were drawn from two sources: the first 160 participants of the ongoing ImmuneRACE study, and over 950 subjects contributed by 6 global collaborators. Subjects who had been exposed to COVID-19, were actively infected with it, or had recovered from it provided the deeply sampled blood TCRbeta repertoires that made up the dataset. The repertoires were released in a freely available public database intended as a resource for research on the immune response to SARS-CoV-2. HLA class I and class II types, where available, came from metadata supplied by the sample provider rather than from assay-based typing. Summary of the overall study and its limitations: How much clinical and demographic metadata was included differed by source and by participant, and the metadata was provided uncurated.

Collaborating institutions collected whole blood in K2EDTA tubes following their own protocols. Collaborator samples were shipped for TCRbeta analysis as frozen whole blood, isolated PBMCs, or DNA extracted from either sample type. Trimming takes 3 bases off V and 2 bases off J; junction bases not matched to a gene: 12. The CDR3 runs 18 amino acids, cysteine and phenylalanine included. The read is trimmed to its CDR3 DNA, 54 bases read in frame from base 1. CDR1 and CDR2 are drawn from the germline V gene (reference sequence): GTSNPN, SVGIG. To note about this clone: Its antigen is unknown. Nothing much larger sits one base from this clone, and base qualities are not available.

TCRbeta CDR3 regions were amplified from genomic DNA by means of the immunoSEQ Assay, a bias-controlled multiplex PCR. The original methods were these. Within the assay, amplification of reference gene primers was used to estimate how many nucleated cells each sample contained. To quantify the absolute abundance of each unique TCRbeta CDR3 rearrangement, sequence reads were collapsed and filtered. For each sample, productive Simpson clonality was calculated as the square root of Simpson's diversity index across productive rearrangements. This is the immuneACCESS table as TCRdb keeps it, with only in-frame sequences that have V and J called. A part of the clones is gone; compared with another copy, unresolved V genes explain less than half, and the rest is unexplained. V and J calls and clone size follow that table, whereas D and trimming were derived from the DNA. Recorded for this sample are about 97,000 clones; just under 85% of them occurred a single time. Around 9.3% of the sample belongs to the ten largest clones.

The rearranged chain carries TRBV30 and TRBJ2-3; the central 12 bases match TRBD2. This clonotype was sampled from a man aged 70-80 years with acute or convalescent COVID-19. Sequenced material: peripheral blood. The CDR3 corresponds to CAWRSASGGAPITDTQYF. The DNA reads as follows: TGTGCCTGGAGATCCGCTAGCGGGGGGGCCCCCATCACAGATACGCAGTATTTT.